This T cell receptor (beta chain) came from a study of shared clonotypes between healthy human individuals. Positive CCR7 selection of CD45RO-negative cells yielded the naive CD8 cells, and terminally differentiated effector memory CD45RA+ cells were excluded. The CDR3 loop spans 11 amino acids. The germline CDR1 and CDR2 sequences are DFQATT and SNEGSKA (reference sequence). Trimming removed 5 bases at V and 4 bases at J, with 8 bases between. TCRdb keeps only in-frame clones here, not all; method: immunoSEQ multiplex PCR. The table has some 1,900,000 clones, about 95% seen once. Sequencing was done on a sample of naive CD8+ T cells sorted from blood. This chain links TRBV20-1 with TRBJ2-5; no clear D gene. This clonotype was obtained from a man aged 18-30 years in good health. The CDR3: CSAPFSETQYF. As DNA, the CDR3 is TGCAGTGCTCCCTTCTCAGAGACCCAGTACTTC.